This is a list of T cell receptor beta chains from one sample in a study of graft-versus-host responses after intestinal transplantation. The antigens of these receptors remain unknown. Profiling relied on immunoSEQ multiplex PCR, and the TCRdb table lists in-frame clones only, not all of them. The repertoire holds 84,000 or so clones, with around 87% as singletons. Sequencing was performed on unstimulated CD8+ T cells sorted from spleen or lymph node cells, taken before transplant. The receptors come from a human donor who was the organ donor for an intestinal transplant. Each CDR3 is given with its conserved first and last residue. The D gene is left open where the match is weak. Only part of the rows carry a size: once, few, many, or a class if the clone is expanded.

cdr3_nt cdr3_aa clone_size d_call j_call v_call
TGTGCCTGGAGTGTAATGCGGGAGAGGGAGACCCAGTACTTC CAWSVMRERETQYF once TRBD2 TRBJ2-5 TRBV30
TGTGCCAGCATAGGGGATACGCAGTATTTT CASIGDTQYF . . TRBJ2-3 TRBV6-1
TGTGCCAGCAGCGTAGGTCCGGGGGAGAATTCACCCCTCCACTTT CASSVGPGENSPLHF . . TRBJ1-6 TRBV9
TGTGCCAGCAGCTTAGCGCCTCACGAGACAACTAATGAAAAACTGTTTTTT CASSLAPHETTNEKLFF . . TRBJ1-4 TRBV7-6
TGCGCCAGCAGTGGACAGGGGAACTATGGCTACACCTTC CASSGQGNYGYTF . TRBD1 TRBJ1-2 TRBV4-1
TGTGCCAGCAGCTGGACAGGGGGCGTCTACGAGCAGTACTTC CASSWTGGVYEQYF . TRBD1 TRBJ2-7 TRBV7-9
TGCAGCGTTGAATGGGGCACTGAAGCTTTCTTT CSVEWGTEAFF . . TRBJ1-1 TRBV29-1
TGCGCCAGCAGCCCAAACATGGGACTAGGGAGGGAGACCCAGTACTTC CASSPNMGLGRETQYF few TRBD2 TRBJ2-5 TRBV4-1
TGTGCCAGCAGCCAAGACTACGAGCAGTACTTC CASSQDYEQYF . . TRBJ2-7 TRBV5-8
TGTGCCAGCAGTGAAGGGCTAAACACTGAAGCTTTCTTT CASSEGLNTEAFF . . TRBJ1-1 TRBV25-1
TGCGCCAGCAGCTTGGTGTGGGTACCCTACTACAATGAGCAGTTCTTC CASSLVWVPYYNEQFF . . TRBJ2-1 TRBV5-1
TGTGCCAGCAGTCTCGTCGGAAACGGGAACTATGGCTACACCTTC CASSLVGNGNYGYTF . . TRBJ1-2 TRBV7-9
TGTGCCAGCAGTGAGGGGACCGGCTACGAGCAGTACTTC CASSEGTGYEQYF . . TRBJ2-7 TRBV2
TGTGCCAGCAGCGTACAAGGGGGCACTCTTACTGAAGCTTTCTTT CASSVQGGTLTEAFF . TRBD1 TRBJ1-1 TRBV9
TGTGCCAGCAGTTTATGGGCAGGGGGCTTTGGCTACACCTTC CASSLWAGGFGYTF . TRBD1 TRBJ1-2 TRBV28
TGTGCCAGCAGCCCGGGGACAAGACACTACGAGCAGTACTTC CASSPGTRHYEQYF . . TRBJ2-7 TRBV14
TGTGCCAGCAGCTTCGGCGCGACCCAGTACTTC CASSFGATQYF . . TRBJ2-5 TRBV7-9
TGTGCCAGCAGTTTACCAGACAGCGGTGGTGAGGGTCATGAGCAGTTCTTC CASSLPDSGGEGHEQFF . . TRBJ2-1 TRBV28
TGTGCCAGCAGTGAAAGAAGCTCTGGGGCCAACGTCCTGACTTTC CASSERSSGANVLTF . . TRBJ2-6 TRBV6-1
TGTGCCAGCTCGCCAGGGTCTGGCTACGAGCAGTACTTC CASSPGSGYEQYF . . TRBJ2-7 TRBV27